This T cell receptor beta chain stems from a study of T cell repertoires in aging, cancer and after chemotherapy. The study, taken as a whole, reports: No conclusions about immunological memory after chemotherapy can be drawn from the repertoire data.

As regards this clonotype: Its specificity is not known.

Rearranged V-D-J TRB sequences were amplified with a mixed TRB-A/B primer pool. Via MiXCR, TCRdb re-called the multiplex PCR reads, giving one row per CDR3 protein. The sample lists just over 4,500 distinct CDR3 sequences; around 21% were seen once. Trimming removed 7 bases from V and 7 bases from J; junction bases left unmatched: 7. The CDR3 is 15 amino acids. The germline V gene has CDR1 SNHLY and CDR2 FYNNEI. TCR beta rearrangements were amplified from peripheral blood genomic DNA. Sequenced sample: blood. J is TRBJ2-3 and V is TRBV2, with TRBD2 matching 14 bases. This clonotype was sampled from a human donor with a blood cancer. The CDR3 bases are TGTGCCAGCACCGAGACTAGCGGGGGGGCGAATACGCAGTATTTT. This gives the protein CASTETSGGANTQYF.